A single sample gave rise to the 5 T cell receptor beta chains below, sequenced in a study of cytomegalovirus exposure and HLA in healthy donors. PCR involved 60 Vbeta and 13 Jbeta primers. Generated by immunoSEQ multiplex PCR, the TCRdb table keeps only in-frame clones and is missing some. The sample holds roughly 56,000 clones, about 80% seen once. Sequencing was carried out using PBMCs. Source of these receptors: a man aged 45-60 years in good health and CMV-seropositive.

For this clone: At one boundary the junction diverges from the germline segment, which might be a read error. This same CDR3 is encoded by further DNA sequences in the sample. CDR3 nucleotides: TGCGCCAGCAGCCGGGGTAGTAGTCAAGGGTACTTC. This gives the protein CASSRGSSQGYF. This chain uses TRBV2 with TRBJ2-7; a possible D gene is TRBD2 (5 bases). The CDR3 is made up of 12 amino acids. In germline, CDR1 is SNHLY, CDR2 FYNNEI.

J is TRBJ2-2 and V is TRBV30; D gene unclear. The germline CDR1 and CDR2 sequences are GTSNPN and SVGIG (reference sequence). The CDR3 loop spans 14 amino acids. Trimming shortened V by 6 bases and J by 2 bases, and 13 bases separated the two germline ends. CDR3 DNA sequence: TGTGCCTGCAACCGGGTCCGCAACACCGGGGAGCTGTTTTTT. Encoded protein: CACNRVRNTGELFF.

The genes are TRBV19 and TRBJ2-3, with 7 bases lining up with TRBD2. Germline V lookup: CDR1 LNHDA, CDR2 SQIVND (reference sequence). Trimming removed 10 bases from V and 0 bases from J; junction bases left unmatched: 13. This CDR3 is built from 16 residues. This CDR3 is CATQDPRGSSTDTQYF. The CDR3 DNA reads TGTGCCACTCAGGACCCGCGGGGGTCTAGCACAGATACGCAGTATTTT.

The genes are TRBV7-2 and TRBJ2-4; unclear D gene. Germline CDR1 reads SGHTA; CDR2 reads FQGNSA. Trimming removed 3 bases at V and 10 bases at J, with 16 bases between. The CDR3 is 14 amino acids. The DNA of the CDR3 is TGTGCCAGCAGCTTCTTAGCCCTCTCTGGGATTCAGTACTTC. Translating gives CASSFLALSGIQYF.

In its sample, this clone was seen once. The chain employs TRBV4-3 and TRBJ2-7; 7 positions match TRBD1. CDR1 LGHNA and CDR2 YSLEER come from the germline V gene. The CDR3 runs to 14 residues. The J segment lost 7 bases and the V segment lost 4 bases, leaving 10 bases of the junction unmatched. For the CDR3, the DNA is TGCGCCAGCAGCCGGGACAGTTTTTCGGGGGAGCAGTACTTC. Its protein product is CASSRDSFSGEQYF.